The rows below give T cell receptor beta chains drawn from one sample of a study of cytomegalovirus exposure and HLA in healthy donors. TCRdb's table, derived via immunoSEQ multiplex PCR, lists solely in-frame clones and lacks some. The sample yields under 150,000 clones, 74% seen once. Sequencing used PBMCs. The receptors were sampled from a woman aged 40 to 50 in good health and CMV-seropositive. Both conserved end residues are part of each CDR3. Each record gives: clone size, J gene, V gene, D gene, CDR3 DNA, CDR3 protein. A D gene is named only where the DNA matches it firmly. Clone size is stated in some rows and not others, as once, few, many or a class when expanded.

clone_size: .; j_call: TRBJ2-7; v_call: TRBV2; d_call: TRBD1; cdr3_nt: TGTGCCAGCAGTGAAATAGGGACAGGGGATACCTCCTACGAGCAGTACTTC; cdr3_aa: CASSEIGTGDTSYEQYF
clone_size: .; j_call: TRBJ2-3; v_call: TRBV19; d_call: .; cdr3_nt: TGTGCCAGTAGTATAGGGAGGAACACAGATACGCAGTATTTT; cdr3_aa: CASSIGRNTDTQYF
clone_size: .; j_call: TRBJ2-7; v_call: TRBV5-1; d_call: .; cdr3_nt: TGCGCCAGCAGCCCCGGGGTGACCTCCGAGCAGTACTTC; cdr3_aa: CASSPGVTSEQYF
clone_size: .; j_call: TRBJ2-2; v_call: TRBV7-6; d_call: TRBD2; cdr3_nt: TGTGCCAGCGGGAATAGCGGGAGGGTCACCGGGGAGCTGTTTTTT; cdr3_aa: CASGNSGRVTGELFF
clone_size: .; j_call: TRBJ1-1; v_call: TRBV2; d_call: TRBD1; cdr3_nt: TGTGCCAGCAGCGGTACAGGGGCGCGGACTGAAGCTTTCTTT; cdr3_aa: CASSGTGARTEAFF
clone_size: .; j_call: TRBJ1-3; v_call: TRBV4-3; d_call: .; cdr3_nt: TGCGCCAGCAGCCAAGCTGGGAAAGGACATGGCGGAAACACCATATATTTT; cdr3_aa: CASSQAGKGHGGNTIYF
clone_size: .; j_call: TRBJ2-3; v_call: TRBV9; d_call: .; cdr3_nt: TGTGCCAGCAGCGCAGGGTATATTTCAGATACGCAGTATTTT; cdr3_aa: CASSAGYISDTQYF
clone_size: .; j_call: TRBJ2-1; v_call: TRBV13; d_call: .; cdr3_nt: TGTGCCAGCAGCTTTAGCCTGAGCTCCTACAATGAGCAGTTCTTC; cdr3_aa: CASSFSLSSYNEQFF
clone_size: .; j_call: TRBJ2-5; v_call: TRBV5-5; d_call: .; cdr3_nt: TGTGCCAGCAGCTTGGCGGCCTCTAGAGAGACCCAGTACTTC; cdr3_aa: CASSLAASRETQYF
clone_size: .; j_call: TRBJ2-7; v_call: TRBV5-1; d_call: TRBD1; cdr3_nt: TGCGCCAGCAGCGCGACCTTGACAGGGGGCGACGAGCAGTACTTC; cdr3_aa: CASSATLTGGDEQYF
clone_size: .; j_call: TRBJ2-7; v_call: TRBV15; d_call: .; cdr3_nt: TGTGCCACCAGCAGAGACACGGTTCTCATCGAGCAGTACTTC; cdr3_aa: CATSRDTVLIEQYF
clone_size: .; j_call: TRBJ1-4; v_call: TRBV7-9; d_call: .; cdr3_nt: TGTGCCAGCAGCCCACAGGCTCAAGGGGGTGAAAAACTGTTTTTT; cdr3_aa: CASSPQAQGGEKLFF
clone_size: .; j_call: TRBJ1-2; v_call: TRBV27; d_call: TRBD1; cdr3_nt: TGTGCCAGCAGTTTATCAGGACAGGGGATTTTGGGCTATGGCTACACCTTC; cdr3_aa: CASSLSGQGILGYGYTF
clone_size: .; j_call: TRBJ2-7; v_call: TRBV7-9; d_call: .; cdr3_nt: TGTGCCAGCAGCTTATCAGGGAAGGGAAACGAGCAGTACTTC; cdr3_aa: CASSLSGKGNEQYF
clone_size: once; j_call: TRBJ1-6; v_call: TRBV6-5; d_call: .; cdr3_nt: TGTGCCAGCAGTTACGAAGGACCAGGGAATTCACCCCTCCACTTT; cdr3_aa: CASSYEGPGNSPLHF
clone_size: few; j_call: TRBJ1-2; v_call: TRBV30; d_call: TRBD1; cdr3_nt: TGTGCCTGGAGTGTAGGGGTAGGGGGCAGCTATGGCTACACCTTC; cdr3_aa: CAWSVGVGGSYGYTF